This TCR beta chain was obtained from a study of blood T cell repertoires in COVID-19. Study information: The cDNA or gDNA used as material had been derived from T cells, B-cell-depleted T cells, or PBMCs.

Germline V gene data show CDR1 as MDHEN and CDR2 as SYDVKM. V gave up 3 bases and J gave up 4 bases, with 19 bases separating them. This CDR3 region has 16 residues. Donors in Cohort 3 counted as recovered after two negative PCRs, clearance, or symptom resolution. Measured with immunoSEQ multiplex PCR; TCRdb has only the in-frame clones, and not every one. The repertoire holds around 290,000 clones, approximately 91% seen once, with 1.5% to 2% in the top ten. The genes are TRBV28 and TRBJ2-7, with D maybe TRBD1 (6 bases). The clonotype originates from a middle-aged woman who had recovered from COVID-19. The sequenced sample consisted of PBMCs or T cells enriched from blood (not recorded which). DNA of the CDR3: TGTGCCAGCAGTTTGCCCGACAGGCTGAGTCTGTACGAGCAGTACTTC. Its translation: CASSLPDRLSLYEQYF.